This TCR beta chain is drawn from a study of blood T cell repertoires in COVID-19. The overall study: Acute and convalescent COVID-19 specimens originated in the United States, Italy and Spain. The analysed material was cDNA or gDNA that came from T cells, B-cell-depleted T cells, or PBMCs.

Authors' data handling: Estimates of nucleated cell counts were drawn from the amplification of reference gene primers. The data were produced by immunoSEQ multiplex PCR, yet TCRdb's version contains in-frame clones alone and is incomplete. V, J and clone size are taken as reported in that table, and D and trimming were inferred from the DNA itself. The data show 45,000 to 55,000 clones, about nine tenths seen once. This clone showed up just once. V trimming: 0 bases; J trimming: 8 bases; junction bases outside the gene matches: 6. Germline values: CDR1 GTSNPN, CDR2 SVGIG (reference sequence). This CDR3 is 14 amino acids long.

This clonotype originated in a human donor in a cohort sampled during active COVID-19. The rearrangement uses TRBV30 and TRBJ1-4, with 7 bases aligning to TRBD1. Sample: peripheral blood. The CDR3 spells CAWSVRGQPEKLFF. The CDR3 DNA sequence: TGTGCCTGGAGTGTCAGGGGACAGCCGGAAAAACTGTTTTTT.